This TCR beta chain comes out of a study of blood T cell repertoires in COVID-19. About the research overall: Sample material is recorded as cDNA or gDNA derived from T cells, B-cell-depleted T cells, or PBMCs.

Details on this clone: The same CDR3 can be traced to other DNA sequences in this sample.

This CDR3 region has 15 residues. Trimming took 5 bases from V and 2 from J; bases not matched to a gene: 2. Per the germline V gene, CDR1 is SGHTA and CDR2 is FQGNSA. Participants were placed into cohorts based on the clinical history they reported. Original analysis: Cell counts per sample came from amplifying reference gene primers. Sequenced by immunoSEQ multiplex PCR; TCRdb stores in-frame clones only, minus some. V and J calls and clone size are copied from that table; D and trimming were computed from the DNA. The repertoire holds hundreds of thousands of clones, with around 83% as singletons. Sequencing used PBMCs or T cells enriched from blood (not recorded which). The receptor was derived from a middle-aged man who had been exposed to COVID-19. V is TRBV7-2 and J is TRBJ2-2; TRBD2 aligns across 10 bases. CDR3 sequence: CASSRTSGNTGELFF. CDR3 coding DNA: TGTGCCAGCAGCCGGACTAGCGGTAACACCGGGGAGCTGTTTTTT. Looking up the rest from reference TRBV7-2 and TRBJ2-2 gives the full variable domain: GAGVSQSPSNKVTEKGKDVELRCDPISGHTALYWYRQSLGQGLEFLIYFQGNSAPDKSGLPSDRFSAERTGGSVSTLTIQRTQQEDSAVYLCASSRTSGNTGELFFGEGSRLTVL.